The T cell receptor beta chain described here comes from a study of T-cell memory formation after mild COVID-19. The wider study: TCR clusters mostly belonged to single donors.

This CDR3 is 18 amino acids long. Germline CDR1 is SGHVS and CDR2 is FQNEAQ. Trimming removed 4 bases at V and 0 bases at J, with 19 bases between. This clonotype turned up a few times. Libraries for TCRalpha and TCRbeta carried sample barcodes and unique molecular identifiers via 5'RACE. TCRdb processed the 5' RACE reads anew with MiXCR; each CDR3 protein has one entry. Among hundreds of thousands of distinct CDR3 sequences listed, roughly 21% were seen once. The TCR sequence derives from an adult woman who had mild COVID-19 (a few samples of this study predate the infection). Cell type and time point are not known. Material: PBMCs or a T cell subset sorted from them (not recorded which). The rearrangement links TRBV7-8 to TRBJ1-3; D remains unclear. CDR3 protein: CASSSPLDRTYSGNTIYF. The DNA of the CDR3 is TGTGCCAGCAGCTCACCTCTGGACCGAACTTACTCTGGAAACACCATATATTTT.